The 15 T cell receptor beta chains below come from one sample, sequenced in a study of blood T cell repertoires in COVID-19. The repertoire was sequenced with immunoSEQ multiplex PCR; TCRdb's copy has only in-frame clones and lacks some. The sample has about 320,000 clones, about nine tenths seen once. The specimen sequenced was PBMCs or T cells enriched from blood (not recorded which). These receptors were taken from a woman under 30 who had recovered from COVID-19.

The rearrangement links TRBV6-5 to TRBJ1-2, with TRBD1 identical over 7 bases. V gave up 8 bases and J gave up 5 bases; unmatched junction bases: 11. Germline V gene lookup returns CDR1 MNHEY and CDR2 SVGAGI. The CDR3 contains 14 residues. CDR3 nucleotide sequence: TGTGCCAGCGAGGGACAGCGGTTTCAGTATGGCTACACCTTC. Encoded protein: CASEGQRFQYGYTF.

The rearrangement links TRBV29-1 to TRBJ1-4; D possibly corresponds to TRBD1 (6 bases). This CDR3 spans 14 amino acids. Germline V gene sequence: CDR1 SQVTM, CDR2 ANQGSEA. V lost 4 bases, J lost 3 bases, and 12 bases lay in between. The CDR3 DNA is TGCAGCGTTGTGGACAGAAAATCTAATGAAAAACTGTTTTTT. Translation gives CSVVDRKSNEKLFF. The whole variable domain, remainder taken from reference TRBV29-1 and TRBJ1-4, is SAVISQKPSRDICQRGTSLTIQCQVDSQVTMMFWYRQQPGQSLTLIATANQGSEATYESGFVIDKFPISRPNLTFSTLTVSNMSPEDSSIYLCSVVDRKSNEKLFFGSGTQLSVL.

V is TRBV2 and J is TRBJ1-1, with 7 positions matching TRBD1. This CDR3 has 14 amino acids. CDR1 and CDR2 (germline): SNHLY, FYNNEI. With V trimmed by 5 bases and J by 1 base, 4 bases remained unmatched. The CDR3 DNA sequence: TGTGCCAGCAGTATGGACAGGTCGAACACTGAAGCTTTCTTT. It encodes CASSMDRSNTEAFF.

For the CDR3, the DNA is TGTGCCACCAGCGACGATCCGGGCTATGGCTACACCTTC. This encodes CATSDDPGYGYTF. The J gene is TRBJ1-2, the V gene TRBV24-1; D not certain. CDR3 size: 13 residues. Germline V gene data show CDR1 as KGHDR and CDR2 as SFDVKD. V lost 7 bases and J 4 bases, leaving 12 bases between the germline ends.

The CDR3, as DNA: TGCGCCAGCAGCTTGTCTCCCGCGGGGGCCGACTATGGCTACACCTTC. Its protein is CASSLSPAGADYGYTF. V is TRBV5-1 and J is TRBJ1-2; D perhaps matches TRBD1 (6 bases). Per germline, CDR1 SGHRS and CDR2 YFSETQ. CDR3 length equals 16 residues. V was cut by 1 base and J by 3 bases, with 16 bases left in between. Together with reference TRBV5-1 and TRBJ1-2, the CDR3 gives the full variable domain: KAGVTQTPRYLIKTRGQQVTLSCSPISGHRSVSWYQQTPGQGLQFLFEYFSETQRNKGNFPGRFSGRQFSNSRSEMNVSTLELGDSALYLCASSLSPAGADYGYTFGSGTRLTVV.

The chain carries TRBV11-2 and TRBJ2-7; D may be TRBD2 (6 bases). CDR3 length: 16 amino acids. The V end lost 1 base, the J end lost 2 bases, and 15 bases lay between the germline ends. Germline V lookup: CDR1 SGHAT, CDR2 FQNNGV. Here the CDR3 reads CASSLGVGRPAYEQYF. Here the CDR3 DNA reads TGTGCCAGCAGCTTAGGGGTAGGGAGGCCTGCCTACGAGCAGTACTTC.

This sequence joins TRBV7-9 and TRBJ1-2; TRBD1 aligns across 7 bases. The CDR3 sequence is 17 residues long. V lost 1 base and J lost 3; bases outside the gene matches: 11. CDR1 is SEHNR, CDR2 FQNEAQ, per germline (reference sequence). For the CDR3, the DNA is TGTGCCAGCAGCTTAGAGCCGGGAAGGGGGCAAGACTATGGCTACACCTTC. As protein: CASSLEPGRGQDYGYTF.

The CDR3 region has the DNA TGTGCCAGCAGCCAAGCTTCGACTAGCGGGAGTCGGGATACGCAGTATTTT. Amino acids: CASSQASTSGSRDTQYF. The chain couples TRBV3-1 (or the pseudogene TRBV3-2) to TRBJ2-3; 12 bases match TRBD2. The length of the CDR3 is 17 residues. The germline CDR1 and CDR2 sequences are LGHDT and YNNKEL (reference sequence). Trimming removed 1 base from V and 6 bases from J; junction bases left unmatched: 8.

The chain recombines TRBV5-1 with TRBJ1-6; D remains unclear. CDR3 length: 13 residues. V was clipped by 3 bases and J by 6 bases, with 7 bases between them. Germline-derived CDR1 and CDR2 are SGHRS and YFSETQ. The CDR3 DNA follows: TGCGCCAGCAGCTCAACTATTAATTCACCCCTCCACTTT. Translating it yields CASSSTINSPLHF.

This sequence joins TRBV11-2 and TRBJ1-1; no clear D. This CDR3 has 14 residues. Germline V gene lookup returns CDR1 SGHAT and CDR2 FQNNGV. V lost 1 base, J lost 5 bases, and 11 bases lay in between. CDR3: CASSLAGGETEAFF. CDR3 in DNA: TGTGCCAGCAGCTTAGCGGGAGGCGAAACTGAAGCTTTCTTT.

CDR3 nucleotides: TGTGCCAGCAGCCTGAAGGGACAGGGCAATCAGCCCCAGCATTTT. This gives the protein CASSLKGQGNQPQHF. The chain links TRBV3-1 (or the pseudogene TRBV3-2) to TRBJ1-5; 8 bases match TRBD1. CDR1 is LGHDT and CDR2 is YNNKEL in the germline V gene (reference sequence). CDR3 size: 15 residues. With 4 bases clipped from V and 2 bases from J, the junction kept 4 bases outside the gene matches.

The chain links TRBV6-2 or TRBV6-3 to TRBJ2-7, with D tentatively TRBD1 (6 bases). The CDR3 extends over 13 amino acids. Germline CDR1 and CDR2: MNHEY and SVGEGT. Trimming removed 2 bases from V and 5 bases from J, with 10 bases in between. CDR3 sequence reads: CASSYIRGHEQYF. In DNA form, the CDR3 reads TGTGCCAGCAGTTACATCAGGGGCCACGAGCAGTACTTC.

The J gene is TRBJ1-2, the V gene TRBV7-9; D perhaps matches TRBD1 (6 bases). CDR3 size: 17 residues. V shed 0 bases and J shed 6 bases, with 20 bases lying between them. Germline CDR1 and CDR2: SEHNR and FQNEAQ (reference sequence). This CDR3 is CASSLAGQGRAANGYTF. CDR3 sequence (DNA): TGTGCCAGCAGCTTAGCAGGGCAGGGGCGGGCTGCTAATGGCTACACCTTC. Full variable domain (rest looked up from reference TRBV7-9 and TRBJ1-2): DTGVSQNPRHKITKRGQNVTFRCDPISEHNRLYWYRQTLGQGPEFLTYFQNEAQLEKSRLLSDRFSAERPKGSFSTLEIQRTEQGDSAMYLCASSLAGQGRAANGYTFGSGTRLTVV.

The chain recombines TRBV24-1 with TRBJ2-1; 9 bases are a match to TRBD1. This CDR3 has 17 amino acids. Trimming at V came to 2 bases and at J to 4 bases, leaving 8 bases not matched to a gene. Germline values: CDR1 KGHDR, CDR2 SFDVKD. The CDR3 sequence: CATSDYTGTGRYNEQFF. Written as DNA, the CDR3 is TGTGCCACCAGTGATTATACCGGGACAGGGCGTTACAATGAGCAGTTCTTC.

The chain recombines TRBV11-2 with TRBJ2-4; D is unresolved. The CDR3 has 15 residues. V lost 1 base and J 4 bases, leaving 11 bases between the germline ends. The germline CDR1 and CDR2 sequences are SGHAT and FQNNGV. The chain's CDR3 is CASSLGQANKNIQYF. For the CDR3, the DNA is TGTGCCAGCAGCTTAGGTCAAGCGAATAAAAACATTCAGTACTTC.